What follows describes a single T cell receptor beta chain. Its antigen is undetermined. Germline CDR1 MGHDK, CDR2 SYGVNS. The CDR3 spans 15 residues. V gave up 6 bases and J gave up 4 bases, with 16 bases separating them. This record belongs to a study of T cell responses to AZD1222 COVID-19 vaccine. Study outcomes and limitations: Across the whole spike, CD4 TCRs peaked at regions 160-218 and 743-854. Among spike-specific TCRs, nearly half reportedly target unmutated variant regions. The study identified only five to seven AZD1222 recipients as seropositive at baseline. The donor cohort was predominantly white British with a female majority, and clonal diversity may have been underestimated.

Repertoires were generated with immunoSEQ multiplex PCR, while TCRdb's copy carries only in-frame clones and drops some. The table records more than 85,000 clones, nearly 90% of them present only once. The sample in question was peripheral blood, obtained on day 0 of MenACWY control vaccination. This TCR was sampled from an adult in good health. The chain uses TRBV25-1 and TRBJ2-1; tentative D call: TRBD2 (6 bases). Written as DNA, the CDR3 is TGTGCCAGCAGCGAGAGCGGGCAGCCATACAATGAGCAGTTCTTC. Its protein product is CASSESGQPYNEQFF.